This T cell receptor beta chain was observed in a study of control samples from healthy donors and cancer patients. Clones were sequenced by immunoSEQ multiplex PCR, and TCRdb holds only the in-frame ones, with some missing. The table shows around 180,000 clones, with 88% occurring only once. The V gene lost 6 bases and the J gene lost 3 bases, with 12 bases spanning the gap. Germline values: CDR1 SGHRS, CDR2 YFSETQ. The CDR3 length is 14 residues. The sequencing sample was made of blood. This receptor was identified in a woman in her 30s in good health. This chain links TRBV5-1 with TRBJ1-4; TRBD1 is a possible D gene (6 bases). As DNA, the CDR3 is TGCGCCAGCAAGGTCAGGGGCCCTAATGAAAAACTGTTTTTT. It is translated as CASKVRGPNEKLFF.